This TCR beta chain came from a study of blood T cells in healthy people across ages. Through a sample-barcoded 5' primer and a J-beta primer mix, a second PCR was run for roughly 7 to 11 cycles. TCRdb re-derived calls from the 5' RACE reads in MiXCR, one entry per CDR3 protein. Here the sample spans over a million distinct CDR3 sequences, approximately 59% being singletons. V dropped 4 bases and J dropped 14; count of bases not matched to a gene: 6. The CDR3 runs to 14 residues. The specimen was blood. This TCR derives from a man younger than 35 in good health. The chain has TRBV12-3 or TRBV12-4 and TRBJ2-4; TRBD2 matches at 15 bases. The CDR3, as DNA: TGTGCCAGCAGTTCCGGGACTAGCGGGAGGTGGGAGTACTTC. As protein: CASSSGTSGRWEYF.